This entry describes one T cell receptor (beta chain). FACS enriched CD8+ TEMRA cells, while bulk CD8+ and CD4+ were negatively isolated. The CDR3 runs 12 residues. The V end lost 3 bases, the J end lost 5 bases, and 8 bases lay between the germline ends. Germline V gives CDR1 DFQATT, CDR2 SNEGSKA (reference sequence). This record belongs to a study of CD8 T cells in Susac syndrome. An input of 0.5 to 1 ug of RNA was subjected to reverse transcription using random hexamers. Across 54 Vbeta and 13 Jbeta, TCR beta CDR3 was amplified with immunoSEQ multiplex PCR. TCRdb recomputed calls from the immunoSEQ multiplex PCR reads with MiXCR, one row per CDR3 protein. The sample includes 150,000 to 190,000 distinct CDR3 sequences, over 85% of them seen just once.

The sequence was collected from a human donor with multiple sclerosis. Sequenced sample: CD8+ T cells from PBMCs. V and J are TRBV20-1 and TRBJ1-5; D is undetermined. Here the CDR3 reads CSASARYQPQHF. CDR3 nucleotide sequence: TGCAGTGCTAGTGCACGTTATCAGCCCCAGCATTTT.